The clone carrying this TCR beta chain was counted between two and nine times. Its specificity is unknown. The sample is drawn from a study of T cells after yellow fever vaccination. Study conclusions and caveats: A small proportion of clonotypes was detected in both the CD4 and CD8 compartments. In FACS-sorted repertoires, abundant clonotypes from the bulk population could appear as contaminants.

TCR cDNA was made by 5'RACE template switching, adding a universal primer site and UMIs. TCRdb processed the 5' RACE reads anew with MiXCR; each CDR3 protein has one entry. Among under 400,000 distinct CDR3 sequences listed, around 12% were seen once. V lost 2 bases and J lost 0, with 13 bases in between. The germline CDR1 and CDR2 sequences are SGHRS and YFSETQ. The CDR3 loop spans 16 amino acids. The clonotype comes from a young man who received the YFV17D yellow fever vaccine. Sequenced here: CD4+ T cells sorted from PBMCs, sampled 15 days after the yellow fever booster vaccination. V and J are TRBV5-1 and TRBJ2-3; D is unresolved. CDR3 amino acids: CASSFPVLGSTDTQYF. In DNA, the CDR3 is TGCGCCAGCAGCTTTCCAGTTTTGGGTAGCACAGATACGCAGTATTTT.